This TCR delta chain is from a study of delta chain sequences of gamma delta T cells (dated by TCRdb to 2015 to 2018). To prepare the library, 5' RACE was applied. Reads for this sample came from an Illumina MiSeq. TCRdb recomputed clones from the public reads with CATT; identical DNA rows were then combined. This sample gives some 2,400 delta-chain clones in total; 25% to 35% of them show up just once. Roughly 18% of the sample is taken by the ten largest. By share, this clone ranks as medium-sized (0.01 to 0.1%). The specificity of this receptor is unknown. Base qualities are not at hand, and no much larger clone is one base apart. The CDR3 runs 15 residues from the cysteine to the phenylalanine. Only CDR3 DNA is held: 45 bases, read in frame from base 1. V is clipped by 0 bases and J by 0 bases, and the sequence between their germline boundaries is 10 bases long. For CDR1 and CDR2, the germline V gene lists GEAIGNYY and EKD.

Material: either unsorted cells or a sorted T cell fraction (not recorded which). The sequence came from a human donor in good health. The V and J segments used are TRDV2 and TRDJ1, and perhaps TRDD3 as D gene, on 5 matching bases. This receptor has the CDR3 CACDTVGGHTDKLIF. The DNA sequence reads TGTGCCTGTGACACCGTAGGGGGGCACACCGATAAACTCATCTTT.